This record concerns one TCR beta chain sequence. The sample belongs to a study of control samples from healthy donors and cancer patients. The data were produced by immunoSEQ multiplex PCR, yet TCRdb's version contains in-frame clones alone and is incomplete. The sample holds tens of thousands of clones, around 95% seen once. The germline V gene has CDR1 SGHDN and CDR2 FVKESK. CDR3 size: 16 residues. The V end lost 4 bases, the J end lost 0 bases, and 15 bases lay between the germline ends. The sequence derives from a man aged 25 to 45 in good health. Sequences were obtained from blood. The genes are TRBV14 and TRBJ1-1; maybe TRBD1 (5 bases). The CDR3 coding sequence is TGTGCCAGCAGCCTAAACCCCGGGGGATTGAACACTGAAGCTTTCTTT. Amino acids: CASSLNPGGLNTEAFF. Looking up the rest from reference TRBV14 and TRBJ1-1 gives the full variable domain: EAGVTQFPSHSVIEKGQTVTLRCDPISGHDNLYWYRRVMGKEIKFLLHFVKESKQDESGMPNNRFLAERTGGTYSTLKVQPAELEDSGVYFCASSLNPGGLNTEAFFGQGTRLTVV.